The sequence of this T cell receptor (beta chain) was determined in a study of T cells in Graves' hyperthyroidism and ophthalmopathy. Comments on this clonotype: Its antigen is not known.

General observations from the study: Most clonotypes expanded in the thyroid (above 0.001) were also present in blood.

The CDR3 sequence is 15 residues long. From germline, CDR1 is LNHDA and CDR2 SQIVND (reference sequence). The V gene end was trimmed by 6 bases and the J gene end by 6 bases; junction bases not matched to a gene: 11. The CDR3 regions of TCR beta were amplified from RNA transcripts. HTBI primers drove first-round RT-PCR of the TCR CDR3. TCRdb redid the calling of the multiplex PCR reads with MiXCR, one entry per CDR3 protein. The profile shows 340,000 or so distinct CDR3 sequences, 15% to 20% of them singletons. Specimen: blood. The receptor was derived from a woman aged 45-59 years with Graves' hyperthyroidism. V is TRBV19 and J is TRBJ2-1; 7 positions match TRBD2. The CDR3: CASSIGTPGGNEQFF. CDR3 sequence (DNA): TGTGCCAGTAGCATCGGGACCCCGGGGGGCAATGAGCAGTTCTTC. Supplemented by reference TRBV19 and TRBJ2-1, the full variable domain reads DGGITQSPKYLFRKEGQNVTLSCEQNLNHDAMYWYRQDPGQGLRLIYYSQIVNDFQKGDIAEGYSVSREKKESFPLTVTSAQKNPTAFYLCASSIGTPGGNEQFFGPGTRLTVL.